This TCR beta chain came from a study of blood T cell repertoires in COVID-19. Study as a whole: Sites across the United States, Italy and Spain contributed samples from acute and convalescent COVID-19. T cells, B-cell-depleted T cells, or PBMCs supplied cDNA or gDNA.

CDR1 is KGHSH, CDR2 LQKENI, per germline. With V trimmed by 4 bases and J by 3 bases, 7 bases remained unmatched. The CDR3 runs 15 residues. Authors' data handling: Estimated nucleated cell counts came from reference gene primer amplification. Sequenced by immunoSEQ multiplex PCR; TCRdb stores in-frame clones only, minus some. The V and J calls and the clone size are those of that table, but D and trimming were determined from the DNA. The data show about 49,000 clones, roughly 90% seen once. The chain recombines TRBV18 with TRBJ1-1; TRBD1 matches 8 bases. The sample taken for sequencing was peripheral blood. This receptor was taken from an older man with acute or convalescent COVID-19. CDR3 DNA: TGTGCCAGCTCACTCCAGGGGGCCGCAGACACTGAAGCTTTCTTT. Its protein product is CASSLQGAADTEAFF.